Included here is one T cell receptor beta chain sequence, with context. The data belong to a study of cytomegalovirus exposure and HLA in healthy donors. With 5 bases clipped from V and 2 bases from J, the junction kept 5 bases outside the gene matches. This CDR3 is 14 amino acids long. Per germline, CDR1 KGHSH and CDR2 LQKENI. With 60 Vbeta and 13 Jbeta primers, the PCR was carried out. Methods used by the authors: Approximately 9.9 million of about 88 million unique TCR beta chains were shared, per a later count. Using immunoSEQ multiplex PCR, the repertoire was profiled, and TCRdb retains in-frame clones only, with some absent. The V and J calls and clone size were taken over from that table, and D and trimming were inferred from the DNA. This table has 130,000 to 150,000 clones, roughly 80% appearing once.

This TCR was recovered from a man aged 40-55 years in good health and CMV-seropositive. The gene calls are TRBV18 and TRBJ1-1; 7 bases map to TRBD1. Input material: PBMCs. The CDR3 sequence: CASSEQGTNTEAFF. CDR3 nucleotides: TGTGCCAGCTCAGAACAGGGGACAAACACTGAAGCTTTCTTT.